This T cell receptor beta chain was sequenced during a study of blood T cell repertoires in COVID-19. Study in general: PBMCs, B-cell-depleted T cells, or T cells provided the cDNA or gDNA that made up the material.

The data were produced by immunoSEQ multiplex PCR, yet TCRdb's version contains in-frame clones alone and is incomplete. Of around 250,000 clones detected, 85% to 90% appear once; the ten largest clones hold roughly 4%. The CDR3 covers 18 residues. Participants came from around 25 US areas, aged about 18 to 89 years. Participants reported their clinical history, and cohort assignment relied on those reports. This clone was recorded only once. Sequencing was performed on PBMCs or T cells enriched from blood (not recorded which). V gene TRBV7-5 combines with J gene TRBJ1-4. TRBV7-5 is described as a pseudogene. The TCR originated in a woman in her thirties with acute COVID-19. The CDR3 DNA sequence: TGTGTCAGAAGCTTATTGTTAAAAGGAAATTGGACTCAAGGGAAATTGTTTTTT. Translation: CVRSLLLKGNWTQGKLFF.